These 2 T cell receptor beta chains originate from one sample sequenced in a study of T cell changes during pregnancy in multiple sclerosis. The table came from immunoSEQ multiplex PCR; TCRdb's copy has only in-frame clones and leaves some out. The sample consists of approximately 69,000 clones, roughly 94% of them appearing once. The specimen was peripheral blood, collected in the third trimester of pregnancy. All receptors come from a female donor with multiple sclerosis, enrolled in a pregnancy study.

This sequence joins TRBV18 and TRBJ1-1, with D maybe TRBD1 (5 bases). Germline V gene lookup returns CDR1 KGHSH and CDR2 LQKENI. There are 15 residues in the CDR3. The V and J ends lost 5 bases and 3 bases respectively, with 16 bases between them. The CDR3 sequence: CASSSLGGGDTEAFF. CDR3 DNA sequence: TGTGCCAGCTCATCGTTGGGCGGGGGAGACACTGAAGCTTTCTTT.

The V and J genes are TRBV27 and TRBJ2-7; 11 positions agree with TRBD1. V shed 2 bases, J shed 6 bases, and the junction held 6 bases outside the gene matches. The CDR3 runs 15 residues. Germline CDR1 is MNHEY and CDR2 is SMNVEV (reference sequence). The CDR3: CASSLRTGGRVEQYF. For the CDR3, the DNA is TGTGCCAGCAGTTTACGGACAGGGGGCCGGGTCGAGCAGTACTTC.